The source of this T cell receptor (beta chain) is a study of T cells after yellow fever vaccination. Study information: SMART-Seq v4 Ultra Low Input prepared the low-cell-number fractions.

Findings and limits, study-wide: Some clonotypes were seen in both the CD4 and the CD8 compartments. These made up a small share and likely arose from convergent recombination. Highly abundant clonotypes carried over from the bulk population could end up in FACS-sorted repertoires as contaminants. Peaking faster, on day 5 versus 15, the secondary response was nonetheless weaker.

The ends were cut back, 2 bases at V and 4 bases at J, with 12 bases in the middle. This CDR3 has 14 amino acids. The germline gives CDR1 MNHEY, CDR2 SMNVEV (reference sequence). There are a few counts of this clonotype. As yet, its antigen is unknown. TCRdb redid the calling of the 5' RACE reads with MiXCR, one entry per CDR3 protein. The table has a few hundred thousand distinct CDR3 sequences, roughly a fifth seen once. This sample comprised PBMCs, obtained 15 days after the yellow fever booster vaccination. The V call is TRBV27, the J call TRBJ2-7; D unresolved. This receptor was obtained from a man in his thirties or forties who received the YFV17D yellow fever vaccine. The DNA for the CDR3 is TGTGCCAGCAGTTTAACCCCTGTACGGTACGAGCAGTACTTC. It encodes CASSLTPVRYEQYF.